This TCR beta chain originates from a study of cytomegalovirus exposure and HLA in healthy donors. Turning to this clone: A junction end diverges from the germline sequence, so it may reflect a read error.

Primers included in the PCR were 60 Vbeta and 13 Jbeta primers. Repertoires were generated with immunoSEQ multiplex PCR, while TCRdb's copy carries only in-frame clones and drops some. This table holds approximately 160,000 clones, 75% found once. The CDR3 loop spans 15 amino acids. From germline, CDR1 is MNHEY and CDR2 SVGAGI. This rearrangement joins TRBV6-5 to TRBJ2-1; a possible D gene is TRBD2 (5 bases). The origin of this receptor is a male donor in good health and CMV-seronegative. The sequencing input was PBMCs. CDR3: CTSSYAGSSYNEQFF. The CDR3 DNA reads TGTACCAGCAGTTACGCGGGTAGCTCCTACAATGAGCAGTTCTTC.